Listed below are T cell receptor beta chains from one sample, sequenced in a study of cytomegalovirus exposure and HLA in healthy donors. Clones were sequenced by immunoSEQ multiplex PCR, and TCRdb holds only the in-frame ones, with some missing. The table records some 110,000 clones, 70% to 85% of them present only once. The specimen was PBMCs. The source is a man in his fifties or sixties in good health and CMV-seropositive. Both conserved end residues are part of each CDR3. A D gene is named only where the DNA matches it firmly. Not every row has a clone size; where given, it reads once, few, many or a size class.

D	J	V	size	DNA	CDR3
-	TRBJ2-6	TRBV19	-	TGTGCCAGTAGTATCGATACTAGGTACTCTGGGGCCAACGTCCTGACTTTC	CASSIDTRYSGANVLTF
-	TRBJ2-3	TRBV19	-	TGTGCCAGTAGTATCGAGGGACACAGCACAGATACGCAGTATTTT	CASSIEGHSTDTQYF
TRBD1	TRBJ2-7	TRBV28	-	TGTGCCAGCAGTTTCGCAAGACAGGGGCCCTACGAGCAGTACTTC	CASSFARQGPYEQYF
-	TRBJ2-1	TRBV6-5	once	TGTGCCAGCAGTTCCAGGACAGCCAAATTCTACAATGAGCAGTTCTTC	CASSSRTAKFYNEQFF
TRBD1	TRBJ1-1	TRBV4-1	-	TGCGCCAGCAGCCAAGTGTCGACAGGGGGAATCACTGAAGCTTTCTTT	CASSQVSTGGITEAFF
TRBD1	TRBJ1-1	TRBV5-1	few	TGCGCCAGCAGCCCACAGGGGTGGGGCACTGAAGCTTTCTTT	CASSPQGWGTEAFF
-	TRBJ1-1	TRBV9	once	TGTGCCAGCAGCCCTATGTTAGGGGGTCTGAACACTGAAGCTTTCTTT	CASSPMLGGLNTEAFF
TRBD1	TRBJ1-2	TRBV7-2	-	TGTGCCAGCAGCTCCGGACAGGGACTTGGCTACACCTTC	CASSSGQGLGYTF
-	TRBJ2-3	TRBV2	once	TGTGCCAGCAGTGAACGGGGCGGGGCGTACCCAGATACGCAGTATTTT	CASSERGGAYPDTQYF
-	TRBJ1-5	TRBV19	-	TGTGCCACCTCGAGGGGCAATCAGCCCCAGCATTTT	CATSRGNQPQHF
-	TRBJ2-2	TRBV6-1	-	TGTGCCAGCTCTGCGGTACTTAACACCGGGGAGCTGTTTTTT	CASSAVLNTGELFF
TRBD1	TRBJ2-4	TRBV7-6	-	TGTGCCAGCAGCTTCCGACAGGGGGAGCTCCACATTCAGTACTTC	CASSFRQGELHIQYF
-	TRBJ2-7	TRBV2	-	TGTGCCAGCAGTGTACGGTTACAGTACTTC	CASSVRLQYF
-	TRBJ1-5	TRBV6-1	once	TGTGCCAGCAGCGACACCCAGGGGAATCAGCCCCAGCATTTT	CASSDTQGNQPQHF
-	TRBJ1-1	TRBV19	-	TGTGCCAGTAGTATTCGGGGGGTGAACACTGAAGCTTTCTTT	CASSIRGVNTEAFF
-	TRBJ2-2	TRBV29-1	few	TGCAGCGCCCCGACAGGGAACACCGGGGAGCTGTTTTTT	CSAPTGNTGELFF
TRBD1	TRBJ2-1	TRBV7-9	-	TGTGCCAGCAGCTTCGACAGGGTTCTTTTGGGCAATGAGCAGTTCTTC	CASSFDRVLLGNEQFF
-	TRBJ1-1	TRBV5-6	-	TGTGCCAGCAGCCAAAGAAGTGGGGGGATGGATTTCACTGAAGCTTTCTTT	CASSQRSGGMDFTEAFF
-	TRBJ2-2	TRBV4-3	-	TGCGCCAGCAGCCGGGGGAGGTGGGGGGGCAGGACCGGGGAGCTGTTTTTT	CASSRGRWGGRTGELFF
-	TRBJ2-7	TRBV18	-	TGTGCCAGCTCATCCGGGTCCTTAGGGGCCTACGAGCAGTACTTC	CASSSGSLGAYEQYF
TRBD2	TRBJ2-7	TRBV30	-	TGTGCCTTGACTAGCGGGTCCTACGAGCAGTACTTC	CALTSGSYEQYF
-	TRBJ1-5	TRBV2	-	TGTGCCAGCAGTGAAATATCAGGGGTCGGGAAACAGCCCCAGCATTTT	CASSEISGVGKQPQHF
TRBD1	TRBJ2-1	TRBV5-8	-	TGTGCCAGCAGCAATCCGGGACAGGGGGCGGACAATGAGCAGTTCTTC	CASSNPGQGADNEQFF
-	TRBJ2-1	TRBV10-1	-	TGCGCCAGCAGTGGGGGGGTTAGCGGACTAATTTACAATGAGCAGTTCTTC	CASSGGVSGLIYNEQFF
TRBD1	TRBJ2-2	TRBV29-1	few	TGCAGCGTGGAACAGGGGTACGGGGAGCTGTTTTTT	CSVEQGYGELFF
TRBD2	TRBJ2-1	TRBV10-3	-	TGTGCCATCAGTGAGTTTGGGCGGGAGGGCCGTAATGAGCAGTTCTTC	CAISEFGREGRNEQFF
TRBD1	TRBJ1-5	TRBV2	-	TGTGCCAGCAGTGTGGAGGGGGCGGGTCAGCCCCAGCATTTT	CASSVEGAGQPQHF
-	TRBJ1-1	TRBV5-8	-	TGTGCCAGCGTTCAGGGATCAGGAAATCAAGCTTTCTTT	CASVQGSGNQAFF
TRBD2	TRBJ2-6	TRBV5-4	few	TGTGCCAGCAGCTTGCATGCGGGGGTCTCTGGGGCCAACGTCCTGACTTTC	CASSLHAGVSGANVLTF
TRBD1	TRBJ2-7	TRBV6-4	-	TGTGCCAGCAGTGTACGGACAGGGTCCGAGCAGTACTTC	CASSVRTGSEQYF
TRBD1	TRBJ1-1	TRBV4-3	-	TGCGCCAGCAGCCCGTGGACAGGGAACACTGAAGCTTTCTTT	CASSPWTGNTEAFF
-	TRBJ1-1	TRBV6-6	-	TGTGCCAGCAGTTCGACAGTAAACACTGAAGCTTTCTTT	CASSSTVNTEAFF
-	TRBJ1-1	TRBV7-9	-	TGTGCCAGCAGCTTAGTTACGGGGGGCATGAACACTGAAGCTTTCTTT	CASSLVTGGMNTEAFF
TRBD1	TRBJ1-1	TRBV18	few	TGTGCCAGCTCACCCGGGACAGGGGCCAAGAACACTGAAGCTTTCTTT	CASSPGTGAKNTEAFF
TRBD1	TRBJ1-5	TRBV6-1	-	TGTGCCAGCAGGGGGACAGGGGTAGGCCAGCCCCAGCATTTT	CASRGTGVGQPQHF
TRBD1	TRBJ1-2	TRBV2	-	TGTGCCAGCAGGAGCGCTGGACAGGGAGTGAGAGGCTACACCTTC	CASRSAGQGVRGYTF
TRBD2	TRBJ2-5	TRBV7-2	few	TGTGCCAGCAGCTCACAAGGACTAGCGGGCTTAGAGACCCAGTACTTC	CASSSQGLAGLETQYF
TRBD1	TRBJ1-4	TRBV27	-	TGTGCCAGCAGGCCCCGGACAGGGCGGGTAGGGTTTACTAATGAAAAACTGTTTTTT	CASRPRTGRVGFTNEKLFF
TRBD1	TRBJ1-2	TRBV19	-	TGTGCCAGTAGTCCCCAGGCCGGAGGGGGCATCTATGGCTACACCTTC	CASSPQAGGGIYGYTF
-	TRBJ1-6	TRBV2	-	TGTGCCAGCAGAGGACTACTTAATTCACCCCTCCACTTT	CASRGLLNSPLHF
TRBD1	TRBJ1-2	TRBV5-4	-	TGTGCCAGCCTTCCCGAGGGGGCGAACCCTAACTATGGCTACACCTTC	CASLPEGANPNYGYTF
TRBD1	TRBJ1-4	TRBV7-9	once	TGTGCCAGCAGCTTCGGACAGGGACGTGAAAAACTGTTTTTT	CASSFGQGREKLFF
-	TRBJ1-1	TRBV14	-	TGTGCCAGCAGCCAAGATCCGACCTACTTGGGCCCTTCTACTGAAGCTTTCTTT	CASSQDPTYLGPSTEAFF
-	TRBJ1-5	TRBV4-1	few	TGCGCCAGCAGCCAAGGGGAGGGGCTGGAGCCCCAGCATTTT	CASSQGEGLEPQHF
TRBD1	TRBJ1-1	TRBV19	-	TGTGCCAGTATCGGAGACAGGGCCACTGAAGCTTTCTTT	CASIGDRATEAFF
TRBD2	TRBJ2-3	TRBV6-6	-	TGTGCCAGCACCCCCAGCGGGGGGGTAGATACGCAGTATTTT	CASTPSGGVDTQYF
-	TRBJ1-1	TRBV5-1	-	TGCGCCAGCAGCTTGGTTTTGCGGGGGCCAGGCACTGAAGCTTTCTTT	CASSLVLRGPGTEAFF
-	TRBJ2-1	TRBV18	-	TGTGCCAGCTCACCACCGGGGCCTAATGAGCAGTTCTTC	CASSPPGPNEQFF